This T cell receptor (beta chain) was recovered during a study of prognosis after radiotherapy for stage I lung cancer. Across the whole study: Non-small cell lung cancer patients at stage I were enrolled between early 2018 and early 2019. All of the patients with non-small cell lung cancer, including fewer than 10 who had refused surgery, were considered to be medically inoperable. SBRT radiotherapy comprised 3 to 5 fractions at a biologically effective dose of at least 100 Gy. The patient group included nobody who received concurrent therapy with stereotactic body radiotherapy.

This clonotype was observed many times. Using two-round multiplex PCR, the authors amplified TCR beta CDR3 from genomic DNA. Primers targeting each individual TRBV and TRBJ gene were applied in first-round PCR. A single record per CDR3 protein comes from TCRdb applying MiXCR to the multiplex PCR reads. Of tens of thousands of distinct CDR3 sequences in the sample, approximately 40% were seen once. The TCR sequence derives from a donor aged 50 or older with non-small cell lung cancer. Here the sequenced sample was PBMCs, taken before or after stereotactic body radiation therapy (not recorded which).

CDR3 in amino acids: CASGRVNTEAFF. The CDR3 DNA is TGTGCCAGTGGACGGGTGAACACTGAAGCTTTCTTT. The chain combines TRBV19 with TRBJ1-1; D is unresolved. From germline, CDR1 is LNHDA and CDR2 SQIVND (reference sequence). V was clipped by 8 bases and J by 0 bases, with 7 bases between them. The CDR3 is 12 residues long.